The 5 T cell receptor beta chains presented below share a single source sample, sequenced in a study of blood T cell repertoires in COVID-19 (dated by TCRdb to 2019 to 2021). Libraries were built with the immunoSEQ multiplex PCR assay. The immuneACCESS repertoire file appears here via TCRdb, limited to in-frame rearrangements. These files lack a portion of the clones; in checked studies, under half of the deficit traces to unresolved V genes, and the cause of the others is not known. The sample table holds under 95,000 clones, of which roughly 85% were seen once. The top ten clones comprise roughly 29% of the sample. Sample: peripheral blood. The source is a man between 60 and 75 years old with active or convalescent COVID-19.

The J gene is TRBJ1-5, the V gene TRBV6-5, with D perhaps matching TRBD1 (6 bases). CDR1 MNHEY and CDR2 SVGAGI come from the germline V gene. The germline V and J ends were trimmed by 6 bases and 3 bases, with 15 bases remaining between them. The CDR3 spans 15 residues. The CDR3 loop is CASRPRGFDNQPQHF. The CDR3 DNA is TGTGCCAGCAGACCAAGGGGGTTCGACAATCAGCCCCAGCATTTT.

J is TRBJ1-2 and V is TRBV28, with a possible D match to TRBD1 (5 bases). The CDR3 is made up of 11 amino acids. The V end was cut by 6 bases, the J end by 8 bases, with 10 bases between. The germline gives CDR1 MDHEN, CDR2 SYDVKM. The chain's CDR3 is CASSPGRGYTF. CDR3 DNA sequence: TGTGCCAGCAGCCCAGGGAGGGGCTACACCTTC.

J is TRBJ1-2 and V is TRBV10-2, with a tentative D call TRBD1 (5 bases). CDR3 length equals 13 residues. CDR1 is WSHSY, CDR2 SAAADI, per germline. V was pared by 2 bases and J by 4 bases, with 8 bases between. The CDR3 region has the DNA TGCGCCAGCAGTGAGGGTAGGGGCTATGGCTACACCTTC. Translating gives CASSEGRGYGYTF.

This chain joins TRBV6-5 and TRBJ2-7; D unclear. Trimming removed 6 bases from V and 3 bases from J, with 12 bases in between. CDR1 MNHEY and CDR2 SVGAGI come from the germline V gene. This CDR3 is built from 13 residues. CDR3 in DNA: TGTGCCAGCAGACCACCGGGTCTCTACGAGCAGTACTTC. It yields the protein CASRPPGLYEQYF.

The CDR3 sequence: CASSLGPGQGLNTEAFF. The CDR3 DNA reads TGTGCCAGCAGCTTAGGTCCGGGACAGGGCCTGAACACTGAAGCTTTCTTT. This rearrangement joins TRBV11-2 to TRBJ1-1; TRBD1 agrees at 9 bases. J lost 0 bases, V lost 1 base, and 6 bases had no gene match. This CDR3 has 17 residues. The germline gives CDR1 SGHAT, CDR2 FQNNGV.